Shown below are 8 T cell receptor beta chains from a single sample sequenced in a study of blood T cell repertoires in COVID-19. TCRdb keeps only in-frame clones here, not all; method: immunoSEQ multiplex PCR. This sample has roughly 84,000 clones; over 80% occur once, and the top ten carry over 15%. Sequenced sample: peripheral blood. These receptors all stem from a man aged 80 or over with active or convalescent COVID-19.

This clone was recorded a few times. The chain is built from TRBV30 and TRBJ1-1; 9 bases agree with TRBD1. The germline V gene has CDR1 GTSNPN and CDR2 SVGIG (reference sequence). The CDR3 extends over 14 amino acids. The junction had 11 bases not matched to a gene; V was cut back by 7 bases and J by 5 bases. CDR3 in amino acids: CAYLRDRVDTEAFF. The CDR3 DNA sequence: TGTGCCTATCTCCGGGACAGGGTTGATACTGAAGCTTTCTTT.

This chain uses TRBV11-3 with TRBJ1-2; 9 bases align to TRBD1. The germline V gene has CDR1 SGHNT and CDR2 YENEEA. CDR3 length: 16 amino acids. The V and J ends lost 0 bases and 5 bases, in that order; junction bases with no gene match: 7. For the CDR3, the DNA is TGTGCCAGCAGCTTAGAGGGTCGGACAGGGGTTTATGGCTACACCTTC. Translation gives CASSLEGRTGVYGYTF.

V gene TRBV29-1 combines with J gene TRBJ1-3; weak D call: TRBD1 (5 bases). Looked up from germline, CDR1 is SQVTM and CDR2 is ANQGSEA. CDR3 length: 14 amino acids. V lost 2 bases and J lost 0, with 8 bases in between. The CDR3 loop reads CSVEKQASGNTIYF. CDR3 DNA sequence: TGCAGCGTTGAAAAACAGGCCTCTGGAAACACCATATATTTT.

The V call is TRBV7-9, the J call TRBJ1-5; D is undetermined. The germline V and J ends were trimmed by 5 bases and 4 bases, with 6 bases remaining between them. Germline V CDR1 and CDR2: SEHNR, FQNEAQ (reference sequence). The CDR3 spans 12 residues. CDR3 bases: TGTGCCAGCAGCAACGAGAATCAGCCCCAGCATTTT. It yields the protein CASSNENQPQHF.

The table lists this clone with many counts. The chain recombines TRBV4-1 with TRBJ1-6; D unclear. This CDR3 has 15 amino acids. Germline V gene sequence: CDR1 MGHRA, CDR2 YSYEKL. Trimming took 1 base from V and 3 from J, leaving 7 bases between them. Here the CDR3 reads CASSQVFGYNSPLHF. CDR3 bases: TGCGCCAGCAGCCAAGTATTCGGCTATAATTCACCCCTCCACTTT.

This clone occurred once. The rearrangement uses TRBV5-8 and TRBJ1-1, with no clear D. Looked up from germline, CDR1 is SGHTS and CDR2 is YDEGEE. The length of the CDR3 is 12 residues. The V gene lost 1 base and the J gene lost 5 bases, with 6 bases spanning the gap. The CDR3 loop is CASSLRWTEAFF. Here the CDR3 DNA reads TGTGCCAGCAGCTTGCGGTGGACTGAAGCTTTCTTT. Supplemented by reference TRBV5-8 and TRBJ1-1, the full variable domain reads EAGVTQSPTHLIKTRGQQATLRCSPISGHTSVYWYQQALGLGLQFLLWYDEGEERNRGNFPPRFSGRQFPNYSSELNVNALELEDSALYLCASSLRWTEAFFGQGTRLTVV.

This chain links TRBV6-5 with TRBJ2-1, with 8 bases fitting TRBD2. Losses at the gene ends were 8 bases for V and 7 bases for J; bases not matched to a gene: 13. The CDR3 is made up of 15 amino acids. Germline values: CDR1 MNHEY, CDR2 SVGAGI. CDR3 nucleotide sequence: TGTGCCAGCCTACTAACGGGAGGGGCATGGAATGAGCAGTTCTTC. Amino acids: CASLLTGGAWNEQFF.

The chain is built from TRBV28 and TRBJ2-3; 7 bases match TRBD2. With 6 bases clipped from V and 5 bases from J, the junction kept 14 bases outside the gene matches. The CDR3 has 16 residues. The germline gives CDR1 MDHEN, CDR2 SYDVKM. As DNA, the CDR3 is TGTGCCAGCAGCTCCTCTGGGTGGGGAGGGAGAGATACGCAGTATTTT. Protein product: CASSSSGWGGRDTQYF.